Given below is one T cell receptor (beta chain) in context. The antigen remains undetermined. These data come from a study of radiotherapy plus CTLA-4 blockade in lung cancer. Study-level information: For 18% of patients, objective responses occurred, and about 30% had disease control. Overall study findings and caveats: Early shifts in blood T cell clones, with interferon-beta, reportedly predicted response best. The study found tumor-derived TCR clones expanded in blood after radiotherapy plus ipilimumab.

The repertoire was sequenced with immunoSEQ multiplex PCR; TCRdb's copy has only in-frame clones and lacks some. The data contain fewer than 140,000 clones, over 75% of them singletons. Lung cancer patients with chemo-refractory metastatic non-small-cell disease were given focal radiation plus CTLA-4 blockade with ipilimumab. The sequenced sample was peripheral blood, obtained from a patient treated with radiotherapy plus ipilimumab. The source is a human donor with non-small cell lung cancer that progressed on radiotherapy plus ipilimumab. Some clones in this sample may be carry-over from other donors' samples.

The chain's CDR3 is CASSLALAGQANTEAFF. CDR3 sequence (DNA): TGTGCCAGCAGCTTAGCGCTTGCAGGTCAAGCGAACACTGAAGCTTTCTTT. The chain recombines TRBV7-6 with TRBJ1-1; D gene ambiguous. Trimming took off 0 bases at V and 1 base at J, with 15 bases between the two ends. From germline, CDR1 is SGHVS and CDR2 FNYEAQ. This CDR3 region has 17 residues.